Listed below are T cell receptor beta chains from one sample, sequenced in a study of blood T cell repertoires in COVID-19. Profiling relied on immunoSEQ multiplex PCR, and the TCRdb table lists in-frame clones only, not all of them. The table lists some 140,000 clones, roughly 90% of them singletons. Input material: peripheral blood. The receptors originated from a man between 65 and 85 years old with active COVID-19. CDR3s leave out the opening cysteine and the closing phenylalanine or tryptophan. The order of the fields is V gene, J gene, CDR3 protein.

TRBV19	TRBJ2-6	ASRGAGGANVLT
TRBV27	TRBJ2-7	ASSLLGSGSSYEQY
TRBV7-9	TRBJ1-2	ASSFWSTNYGYT
TRBV28	TRBJ1-5	ASRLEDSVLRQPQH
TRBV5-5	TRBJ2-1	ACSRAGGDYNEQF
TRBV4-3	TRBJ2-1	ASSHHLAGSYNEQF
TRBV7-2	TRBJ2-1	ASSATSGTYNEQF
TRBV24-1	TRBJ2-2	ATSDLPGLAGANTGELF
TRBV28	TRBJ2-1	ASSLQGGYNEQF
TRBV10-3	TRBJ1-5	AISESRMDQPQH
TRBV27	TRBJ2-3	ASSLAPSGVGADTQY
TRBV4-3	TRBJ2-2	ASSQGSGTVLTGELF
TRBV27	TRBJ2-1	ASSTPLGPGRYGGYNEQF
TRBV4-2	TRBJ2-1	ASSQGGGGLNEQF
TRBV15	TRBJ2-1	ATSRPPRTSGRRDEQF
TRBV4-1	.	ASSQVGTGNYEQY
TRBV5-1	TRBJ1-3	ASSYQGAGGNTIY
TRBV7-9	TRBJ1-1	ASSLGKGGRTEAF
TRBV28	TRBJ2-2	ASSSGGYTGELF
TRBV24-1	TRBJ2-1	ATSDSPGTGMGEQF
TRBV9	TRBJ2-3	ASSVSSGSTTDTQY
TRBV27	TRBJ1-1	ASSFLGRDRGEAF
TRBV18	TRBJ2-5	ASSPGTSGSKTQY
TRBV19	TRBJ2-2	ASSIKGWRDTGELF
TRBV12-3/TRBV12-4	TRBJ2-7	ASSLGQGSEQY
TRBV2	TRBJ1-1	ASSDRGGSTEAF
TRBV28	TRBJ1-1	ASTRSYTEAF
TRBV7-8	TRBJ1-1	ASSTRQGLGTEAF
TRBV7-6	TRBJ2-7	ASSIGGQGSIKQY
TRBV19	TRBJ2-1	ASAIAGYNEQF
TRBV9	TRBJ1-4	ASSVAQGGSEKLF
TRBV27	TRBJ1-6	ASSRDSLSYNSPLH
TRBV13	TRBJ2-7	ASSPPRSGGTYEQY
TRBV19	TRBJ1-1	ASLRQGAPEGTEAF
TRBV5-1	TRBJ1-4	ASSFGREGEKLF